This TCR beta chain was recorded in a study of T cell repertoires in aging, cancer and after chemotherapy. Study-wide context: The whole study produced a dataset of millions of TCR reads.

The template was genomic DNA from peripheral blood, not RNA. Multiplex touch-down PCR with TRB-A/B primers amplified rearranged V-D-J TRB sequences. Each CDR3 protein gets one entry after TCRdb re-called the multiplex PCR reads with MiXCR. The sample lists 2,000 to 3,000 distinct CDR3 sequences; 25% to 30% were seen once. After removal of 5 bases from V and 5 bases from J, the junction contained 4 bases not matched to a gene. The CDR3 is 16 residues long. Germline V gene sequence: CDR1 LNHDA, CDR2 SQIVND (reference sequence). The sequencing input was blood. The receptor was isolated from a human donor with a solid tumor. The rearrangement links TRBV19 to TRBJ2-2, with TRBD2 matching over 14 bases. The CDR3 nucleotides are TGTGCCAGTAGTCCGGGACTAGCGGGAGATACCGGGGAGCTGTTTTTT. Protein: CASSPGLAGDTGELFF. The variable domain in full, completed from reference TRBV19 and TRBJ2-2, reads DGGITQSPKYLFRKEGQNVTLSCEQNLNHDAMYWYRQDPGQGLRLIYYSQIVNDFQKGDIAEGYSVSREKKESFPLTVTSAQKNPTAFYLCASSPGLAGDTGELFFGEGSRLTVL.